This TCR beta chain was identified in a study of CDR3 diversity in severe acne. One entry per CDR3 protein results from TCRdb running MiXCR on the PCR reads. The sample includes over 90,000 distinct CDR3 sequences, 45% to 60% of them seen just once. The germline gives CDR1 SGHVS, CDR2 FQNEAQ. V lost 5 bases and J 7 bases, leaving 11 bases between the germline ends. The CDR3 runs to 13 residues. Sequenced input: blood. This receptor was obtained from a male donor with acne. This chain joins TRBV7-8 and TRBJ1-4; D not resolved. CDR3 DNA sequence: TGTGCCAGCAGCCCCACGGGTGGTGAAAAACTGTTTTTT. It codes for CASSPTGGEKLFF.